This TCR beta chain appears in the sequencing data of a study of identical twins. Study-wide results and caveats: Cord blood beta clonotypes present at high abundance carried fewer insertions; no such pattern appeared in memory repertoires.

In regard to this clonotype: What it recognizes is unknown.

A universal primer site was incorporated via template switching, and the cDNA contained unique molecular identifiers. TCRdb independently ran MiXCR on the 5' RACE reads; one entry per CDR3 protein. Of 570,000 or so distinct CDR3 sequences in the sample, roughly 9.9% are singletons; the top ten hold 2.5% to 3%. Trimming shortened V by 0 bases and J by 8 bases, and 24 bases separated the two germline ends. This CDR3 is built from 18 residues. Germline CDR1 and CDR2: SGHRS and YFSETQ. No donor was unhealthy or non-Caucasian. The same sample was also studied in work on yellow fever vaccine responses in identical twins.

The chain employs TRBV5-1 and TRBJ2-1, with a possible D match to TRBD1 (6 bases). Specimen: PBMCs. The origin of this receptor is a woman aged 18-29 years in good health. The CDR3 here is CASSLVTMFSTGLDEQFF. CDR3 bases: TGCGCCAGCAGCTTGGTGACGATGTTTTCCACAGGGTTGGATGAGCAGTTCTTC.